The clone carrying this T cell receptor beta chain was counted ten times or more. What it recognizes is unknown. Germline CDR1 SGHTA, CDR2 FQGTGA. V dropped 1 base and J dropped 2 bases, with 21 bases sitting between them. The CDR3 sequence is 19 residues long. Time point reported: newly diagnosed GD, antithyroid drugs for less than 3 months. PBMC-extracted RNA yielded the TCR library. The source of the sample is a study of regulatory T cells in long-lasting Graves disease. Looking at the study overall: Antithyroid drugs had been taken by newly diagnosed Graves' patients for under 3 months. Findings of the study overall: Persistent disease samples used TRBV28, TRBJ1-2 and TRBJ2-5 preferentially. Samples came from peripheral blood alone, without thyroid tissue. Limited samples may have lowered accuracy.

For TCR beta, libraries came from iRepertoire HTBI primers and Arm-PCR of CDR3 regions. TCRdb reprocessed the multiplex PCR reads via MiXCR and lists one record per CDR3 protein. The data contain 400,000 to 550,000 distinct CDR3 sequences, about 17% of them seen just once; the ten biggest clones take up around 11%. A further study also used this sample, focusing on T cells in Graves' hyperthyroidism and ophthalmopathy.

The chain carries TRBV7-3 and TRBJ1-5, with a possible D match to TRBD1 (6 bases). The receptor was isolated from a woman aged 25 to 39 with Graves disease. The source material was peripheral blood mononuclear cells (PBMCs), sampled at new diagnosis, from a patient treated with antithyroid drugs. DNA for the CDR3: TGTGCCAGCAGCTTAAAACCGTGTCCAGGGGCCCGGGGCAATCAGCCCCAGCATTTT. It translates to CASSLKPCPGARGNQPQHF.